This T cell receptor beta chain originates from a study of shared clonotypes between healthy human individuals. The wider study: Each donor's CD8 memory used one plate, CD8 naive two, each CD4 subset three.

This CDR3 spans 12 amino acids. In germline, CDR1 is SGHTA, CDR2 FQGNSA. Trimming left V 5 bases short and J 4 bases short, with 9 bases between. This clone was counted once. Every subset had its genomic DNA shared out evenly among several immunoSEQ plates. Libraries were prepared by immunoSEQ multiplex PCR; TCRdb keeps only in-frame clonotypes and omits some of them. The data show 2 million to 2.5 million clones, with less than 95% seen just once and approximately 0.4% held by the top ten. Sequencing was performed on naive CD4+ T cells from PBMCs. Subset noted: CD45RA+ positively selected. This clonotype was obtained from a man younger than 35 in good health. Some clones in this sample may be carry-over from other donors' samples. The rearrangement uses TRBV7-2 and TRBJ2-7, with a possible D match to TRBD2 (5 bases). The CDR3 here is CASSRRGYEQYF. The CDR3 bases are TGTGCCAGCAGCCGTCGGGGTTACGAGCAGTACTTC.